Listed below are T cell receptor beta chains from one sample, sequenced in a study of blood T cell repertoires in COVID-19. Assay: immunoSEQ multiplex PCR; the TCRdb copy retains only in-frame clones and omits some. The sample holds approximately 470,000 clones, 80% to 90% seen once. Sequenced input: peripheral blood. All receptors come from a human donor in a cohort sampled during active COVID-19. The CDR3 runs from the conserved cysteine through the conserved F or W. Fields, in order: clone size, V gene, J gene, D gene, CDR3 protein, CDR3 DNA. D genes are given only for firm matches. Size values are once, few and many counts, or a class for expanded clones, and some rows have none.

abundance: .
v_gene: TRBV18
j_gene: TRBJ1-1
d_gene: .
CDR3aa: CASSADIYTEAFF
CDR3nt: TGTGCCAGCTCAGCTGACATTTACACTGAAGCTTTCTTT

abundance: few
v_gene: TRBV7-2
j_gene: TRBJ2-7
d_gene: .
CDR3aa: CASSHQRAPYEQYF
CDR3nt: TGTGCCAGCAGCCATCAGCGGGCGCCCTACGAGCAGTACTTC

abundance: .
v_gene: TRBV3-1/TRBV3-2
j_gene: TRBJ2-1
d_gene: .
CDR3aa: CASSQVASHLGEQFF
CDR3nt: TGTGCCAGCAGCCAAGTGGCTAGCCATCTGGGTGAGCAGTTCTTC

abundance: .
v_gene: TRBV3-1/TRBV3-2
j_gene: TRBJ2-2
d_gene: .
CDR3aa: CASSQGHQNTGELFF
CDR3nt: TGTGCCAGCAGCCAGGGACATCAGAACACCGGGGAGCTGTTTTTT

abundance: once
v_gene: TRBV19
j_gene: TRBJ2-1
d_gene: TRBD2
CDR3aa: CASSVTSGSSYNEQFF
CDR3nt: TGTGCCAGTAGTGTCACTAGCGGGAGCTCCTACAATGAGCAGTTCTTC

abundance: few
v_gene: TRBV11-2
j_gene: TRBJ2-2
d_gene: TRBD1
CDR3aa: CASTPGGTGSGELFF
CDR3nt: TGTGCCAGCACTCCCGGCGGGACAGGGTCCGGGGAGCTGTTTTTT

abundance: .
v_gene: TRBV19
j_gene: TRBJ1-2
d_gene: .
CDR3aa: CASSPNRAIYGYTF
CDR3nt: TGTGCCAGTAGTCCGAACAGGGCCATCTATGGCTACACCTTC

abundance: .
v_gene: TRBV7-3
j_gene: TRBJ2-1
d_gene: TRBD2
CDR3aa: CASSSSGTYNEQFF
CDR3nt: TGTGCCAGCAGCTCTAGCGGAACCTACAATGAGCAGTTCTTC

abundance: few
v_gene: TRBV12-3/TRBV12-4
j_gene: TRBJ1-1
d_gene: .
CDR3aa: CASSLRGPTEAFF
CDR3nt: TGTGCCAGCAGTTTACGAGGGCCCACTGAAGCTTTCTTT

abundance: .
v_gene: TRBV18
j_gene: TRBJ1-1
d_gene: .
CDR3aa: CASSPNGGALGTEAFF
CDR3nt: TGTGCCAGCTCACCAAATGGGGGGGCTCTAGGCACTGAAGCTTTCTTT

abundance: .
v_gene: TRBV4-1
j_gene: TRBJ2-7
d_gene: .
CDR3aa: CASSQGPGLTYEQYF
CDR3nt: TGCGCCAGCAGCCAAGGACCGGGACTCACCTACGAGCAGTACTTC

abundance: .
v_gene: TRBV7-9
j_gene: TRBJ1-5
d_gene: TRBD1
CDR3aa: CASSLGTELGWPQHF
CDR3nt: TGTGCCAGCAGCTTGGGGACAGAACTAGGTTGGCCCCAGCATTTT

abundance: .
v_gene: TRBV28
j_gene: TRBJ2-7
d_gene: TRBD1
CDR3aa: CASSFPSRDRDYEQYF
CDR3nt: TGTGCCAGCAGTTTCCCGTCCCGGGACAGGGACTACGAGCAGTACTTC

abundance: few
v_gene: TRBV6-5
j_gene: TRBJ1-6
d_gene: .
CDR3aa: CASSIRASNSPLHF
CDR3nt: TGTGCCAGCAGCATCAGGGCTTCTAATTCACCCCTCCACTTT

abundance: .
v_gene: TRBV30
j_gene: TRBJ1-2
d_gene: .
CDR3aa: CAWSYSDRDNYGYTF
CDR3nt: TGTGCCTGGAGTTATTCCGACAGAGATAACTATGGCTACACCTTC

abundance: .
v_gene: TRBV30
j_gene: TRBJ1-2
d_gene: .
CDR3aa: CAWTLGVINYGYTF
CDR3nt: TGTGCCTGGACGCTGGGAGTAATAAACTATGGCTACACCTTC

abundance: few
v_gene: TRBV27
j_gene: TRBJ2-6
d_gene: TRBD1
CDR3aa: CASSFQDRDPYSGANVLTF
CDR3nt: TGTGCCAGCAGTTTCCAGGACAGGGACCCTTACTCTGGGGCCAACGTCCTGACTTTC

abundance: .
v_gene: TRBV5-1
j_gene: TRBJ2-7
d_gene: .
CDR3aa: CASSPPSGEQYF
CDR3nt: TGCGCCAGCAGCCCACCCAGCGGGGAGCAGTACTTC

abundance: .
v_gene: TRBV9
j_gene: TRBJ2-7
d_gene: TRBD2
CDR3aa: CASSPSSGGTSYEQYF
CDR3nt: TGTGCCAGCAGCCCTTCTAGCGGGGGGACCTCCTACGAGCAGTACTTC

abundance: .
v_gene: TRBV30
j_gene: TRBJ2-7
d_gene: .
CDR3aa: CAWSRAPSYEQYF
CDR3nt: TGTGCCTGGAGCAGGGCCCCTTCCTACGAGCAGTACTTC

abundance: .
v_gene: TRBV30
j_gene: TRBJ2-4
d_gene: TRBD2
CDR3aa: CAWSRLGTSGGLAKNIQYF
CDR3nt: TGTGCCTGGAGCAGACTGGGGACTAGCGGGGGGCTAGCCAAAAACATTCAGTACTTC

abundance: .
v_gene: TRBV5-6
j_gene: TRBJ2-2
d_gene: .
CDR3aa: CASSLGATLGELFF
CDR3nt: TGTGCCAGCAGTTTAGGGGCTACACTCGGGGAGCTGTTTTTT

abundance: .
v_gene: TRBV6-5
j_gene: TRBJ1-2
d_gene: TRBD1
CDR3aa: CASSRGQDVRGYTF
CDR3nt: TGTGCCAGCAGTAGGGGACAGGACGTAAGAGGCTACACCTTC

abundance: .
v_gene: TRBV2
j_gene: TRBJ2-1
d_gene: TRBD2
CDR3aa: CASKGNSGRKQFF
CDR3nt: TGTGCCAGCAAGGGGAATAGCGGGAGGAAGCAGTTCTTC

abundance: .
v_gene: TRBV28
j_gene: TRBJ2-2
d_gene: .
CDR3aa: CASSLGSRELFF
CDR3nt: TGTGCCAGCAGTTTAGGGAGCAGGGAGCTGTTTTTT

abundance: few
v_gene: TRBV5-1
j_gene: TRBJ2-5
d_gene: TRBD2
CDR3aa: CASSRAGTSGQETQYF
CDR3nt: TGCGCCAGCAGCCGAGCCGGGACTAGCGGTCAGGAGACCCAGTACTTC

abundance: .
v_gene: TRBV19
j_gene: TRBJ2-1
d_gene: TRBD2
CDR3aa: CASSILAGGPTEQFF
CDR3nt: TGTGCCAGTAGTATCCTAGCGGGAGGGCCCACTGAGCAGTTCTTC

abundance: .
v_gene: TRBV10-3
j_gene: TRBJ2-5
d_gene: TRBD1
CDR3aa: CAISVGTGRQETQYF
CDR3nt: TGTGCCATCAGTGTAGGGACAGGGAGACAAGAGACCCAGTACTTC

abundance: .
v_gene: TRBV6-1
j_gene: TRBJ2-7
d_gene: .
CDR3aa: CASSEAGTIVYEQYF
CDR3nt: TGTGCCAGCAGTGAGGCGGGGACGATCGTCTACGAGCAGTACTTC

abundance: .
v_gene: TRBV6-1
j_gene: TRBJ2-2
d_gene: TRBD1
CDR3aa: CASSEHGQVNVLTGELFF
CDR3nt: TGTGCCAGCAGTGAGCATGGACAGGTTAACGTTCTCACCGGGGAGCTGTTTTTT

abundance: .
v_gene: TRBV30
j_gene: TRBJ1-1
d_gene: .
CDR3aa: CAWSSGTPNTEAFF
CDR3nt: TGTGCCTGGAGTTCCGGGACACCGAACACTGAAGCTTTCTTT

abundance: .
v_gene: TRBV27
j_gene: TRBJ1-2
d_gene: .
CDR3aa: CASSPDTFMHYGYTF
CDR3nt: TGTGCCAGCAGTCCGGACACGTTTATGCACTATGGCTACACCTTC

abundance: .
v_gene: TRBV24-1
j_gene: TRBJ2-7
d_gene: TRBD2
CDR3aa: CATSDFESSGSYEQYF
CDR3nt: TGTGCCACCAGTGATTTTGAGTCTAGCGGGAGTTACGAGCAGTACTTC

abundance: once
v_gene: TRBV5-4
j_gene: TRBJ2-2
d_gene: TRBD2
CDR3aa: CASSQSPGLASHTGELFF
CDR3nt: TGTGCCAGCAGCCAATCTCCGGGACTAGCGTCCCACACCGGGGAGCTGTTTTTT

abundance: .
v_gene: TRBV2
j_gene: TRBJ2-7
d_gene: TRBD2
CDR3aa: CASSERLAGEWYEQYF
CDR3nt: TGTGCCAGCAGTGAGAGGCTAGCGGGAGAGTGGTACGAGCAGTACTTC

abundance: .
v_gene: TRBV19
j_gene: TRBJ2-1
d_gene: .
CDR3aa: CASSGLGYNEQFF
CDR3nt: TGTGCCAGTAGCGGTCTAGGCTACAATGAGCAGTTCTTC

abundance: .
v_gene: TRBV15
j_gene: TRBJ1-3
d_gene: .
CDR3aa: CATSRGAGNTIYF
CDR3nt: TGTGCCACCAGCAGGGGGGCAGGAAACACCATATATTTT

abundance: .
v_gene: TRBV5-1
j_gene: TRBJ2-2
d_gene: TRBD2
CDR3aa: CASSLGGSGTGELFF
CDR3nt: TGCGCCAGCAGCTTGGGCGGGAGTGGAACCGGGGAGCTGTTTTTT

abundance: .
v_gene: TRBV5-1
j_gene: TRBJ1-5
d_gene: .
CDR3aa: CASSEDGHSNQPQHF
CDR3nt: TGCGCCAGCAGCGAGGACGGACATAGCAATCAGCCCCAGCATTTT

abundance: few
v_gene: TRBV11-2
j_gene: TRBJ1-1
d_gene: .
CDR3aa: CASSLDRDTEAFF
CDR3nt: TGTGCCAGCAGCTTAGATCGGGACACTGAAGCTTTCTTT

abundance: .
v_gene: TRBV7-3
j_gene: TRBJ2-5
d_gene: .
CDR3aa: CASSPGLREGETQYF
CDR3nt: TGTGCCAGCAGCCCTGGACTGAGAGAGGGAGAGACCCAGTACTTC

abundance: .
v_gene: TRBV4-1
j_gene: TRBJ2-2
d_gene: TRBD2
CDR3aa: CASSRQSGGDTGELFF
CDR3nt: TGCGCCAGCAGCCGACAAAGCGGGGGAGACACCGGGGAGCTGTTTTTT

abundance: .
v_gene: TRBV9
j_gene: TRBJ2-1
d_gene: .
CDR3aa: CASSVSAHSNSYNEQFF
CDR3nt: TGTGCCAGCAGCGTAAGTGCACATTCCAACTCCTACAATGAGCAGTTCTTC

abundance: .
v_gene: TRBV30
j_gene: TRBJ1-2
d_gene: TRBD1
CDR3aa: CAWAESGQISGYTF
CDR3nt: TGTGCCTGGGCCGAATCGGGACAGATATCTGGCTACACCTTC

abundance: .
v_gene: TRBV19
j_gene: TRBJ1-2
d_gene: .
CDR3aa: CASSIEATLSGYTF
CDR3nt: TGTGCCAGTAGTATAGAGGCCACCCTTTCTGGCTACACCTTC

abundance: .
v_gene: TRBV6-2/TRBV6-3
j_gene: TRBJ1-1
d_gene: .
CDR3aa: CASSYSGGFEAFF
CDR3nt: TGTGCCAGCAGTTACTCAGGAGGGTTTGAAGCTTTCTTT

abundance: few
v_gene: TRBV12-3/TRBV12-4
j_gene: TRBJ2-7
d_gene: TRBD2
CDR3aa: CASAASGAYEQYF
CDR3nt: TGTGCCAGCGCGGCTAGCGGCGCCTACGAGCAGTACTTC

abundance: .
v_gene: TRBV20-1
j_gene: TRBJ2-3
d_gene: TRBD2
CDR3aa: CSASASGSLDTQYF
CDR3nt: TGCAGTGCTAGTGCTAGCGGGAGTCTAGATACGCAGTATTTT

abundance: .
v_gene: TRBV30
j_gene: TRBJ1-6
d_gene: TRBD1
CDR3aa: CAWSPGTGGIFSYNSPLHF
CDR3nt: TGTGCCTGGAGTCCCGGGACAGGGGGAATATTCTCCTATAATTCACCCCTCCACTTT

abundance: .
v_gene: TRBV10-1
j_gene: TRBJ2-1
d_gene: .
CDR3aa: CATSSAGAYYNEQFF
CDR3nt: TGCGCCACCTCTTCCGCAGGGGCCTACTACAATGAGCAGTTCTTC

abundance: .
v_gene: TRBV28
j_gene: TRBJ1-2
d_gene: .
CDR3aa: CASSVVGHGYGYTF
CDR3nt: TGTGCCAGCAGTGTTGTGGGGCATGGCTATGGCTACACCTTC

abundance: .
v_gene: TRBV7-6
j_gene: TRBJ1-6
d_gene: .
CDR3aa: CASSPMTGGLYQPLHF
CDR3nt: TGTGCCAGCAGCCCGATGACGGGGGGCTTATACCAACCCCTCCACTTT

abundance: .
v_gene: TRBV5-4
j_gene: TRBJ2-1
d_gene: .
CDR3aa: CASSYHKRASYNEQFF
CDR3nt: TGTGCCAGCAGCTACCATAAGAGGGCGTCCTACAATGAGCAGTTCTTC

abundance: once
v_gene: TRBV5-1
j_gene: TRBJ2-3
d_gene: .
CDR3aa: CASSLWRTDTQYF
CDR3nt: TGCGCCAGCAGCTTGTGGCGGACAGATACGCAGTATTTT

abundance: once
v_gene: TRBV6-5
j_gene: TRBJ2-1
d_gene: TRBD2
CDR3aa: CASSQREVRNEQFF
CDR3nt: TGTGCCAGCAGCCAGCGGGAGGTCCGCAATGAGCAGTTCTTC